This T cell receptor beta chain was identified in a study of CD8+ T cells in alopecia areata (dated by TCRdb to the late 2010s). Describing the broader study: The treated patients, all with moderate-to-severe alopecia areata, were enrolled in an open-label pilot trial of oral tofacitinib given at 5 to 10 mg twice daily. Tofacitinib was given for 6 to 18 months, followed by 6 months of follow-up off drug to assess delayed response and recurrence. In both human patients and the C3H/HeJ mouse model, the study applied high-throughput TCRbeta sequencing to look at T cell clonal expansion in alopecia areata. Human TCRbeta sequencing covered scalp tissue and sorted CD4+ and CD8+ peripheral blood T cells from patchy and totalis/universalis alopecia areata patients and healthy controls. Patients on tofacitinib were biopsied at baseline and after 4 and 24 weeks of treatment, and several of the patients also had a later scalp biopsy. Scalp clonality was compared across normal scalp (n=4), patchy alopecia areata scalp (n=8), and alopecia totalis/universalis scalp (n=8). RNA came from the PAXgene miRNA kit for fixed scalp, the miRNeasy kit for PBMCs, and the RNeasy kit for mouse skin. Amplification of TCRbeta CDR3 regions was done by immunoSEQ multiplex PCR using 35 Vbeta forward primers and 13 Jbeta reverse primers.

V and J lose 1 base and 6 bases, and a span of 9 bases separates them. The CDR3 runs 13 residues from the cysteine to the phenylalanine. Only the CDR3 portion is preserved as DNA: 39 bases, with reading frame beginning at the first base. CDR1 is given as SEHNR and CDR2 as FQNEAQ, both from the germline V gene (reference sequence). This clone was detected only a few times. This receptor's antigen is unknown. One base away there is no much larger clone; base qualities are not given. Library preparation used the immunoSEQ multiplex PCR assay. RNA was extracted from all samples and reverse transcribed into cDNA as template for TCR sequencing. SuperScript III was used to make first-strand cDNA, primed with a 2:1 mix of oligo-dT and random hexamers. A synthetic immune receptor repertoire was used to assess amplification bias, and residual bias was removed computationally. Per the authors' processing: After raw reads were preprocessed to remove errors, the CDR3 was defined following IMGT conventions as running from the conserved cysteine to phenylalanine. Clonality was calculated as 1 minus Shannon entropy normalized by log2 of the number of productive unique TCRs. Whether each scalp clone was CD4 or CD8 was inferred by checking scalp TCRbeta sequences against the CD4 and CD8 repertoires from sorted blood. The table comes from immuneACCESS by way of TCRdb, which keeps in-frame sequences with V and J called. Part of the clones is missing from these tables; in studies checked, under half for an unresolved V gene and the rest for unknown reasons. That table is the source of V, J and clone size, and D and trimming were worked out from the DNA. The sample table holds about 170,000 clones, of which roughly 66% were seen once. The ten largest clonotypes hold about 10% of the sample.

Results and caveats for the whole study, not just this receptor: Scalp TCR repertoire analysis is complicated because resident alphabeta T cells in normal human skin are also sequenced, whereas mouse skin is dominated by gammadelta T cells. Shared TCR sequences between patients were less evident than in mice, which may be partly attributable to HLA diversity in the patient population. Compared with normal scalp, lesional scalp, particularly in alopecia totalis/universalis, had higher clonality and more expanded CD8+ clones, which suggests antigenic drive.

The sample's time point, from its label and the paper: baseline before oral tofacitinib. Lesional scalp punch biopsies and peripheral blood were collected from alopecia areata patients. After PBMCs were isolated by density centrifugation and stained for CD3, CD4 and CD8, a FACSAria was used to sort CD4+ and CD8+ T cells. Sequenced material: CD8+ T cells sorted from blood, taken at week 0. The origin of this receptor is a human donor with alopecia areata. The chain is assembled from TRBV7-9 and TRBJ1-2, with the D gene uncertain. The nucleotide sequence is TGTGCCAGCAGCTTAGTGGGTGGTGATGGCTACACCTTC. Its protein is CASSLVGGDGYTF.